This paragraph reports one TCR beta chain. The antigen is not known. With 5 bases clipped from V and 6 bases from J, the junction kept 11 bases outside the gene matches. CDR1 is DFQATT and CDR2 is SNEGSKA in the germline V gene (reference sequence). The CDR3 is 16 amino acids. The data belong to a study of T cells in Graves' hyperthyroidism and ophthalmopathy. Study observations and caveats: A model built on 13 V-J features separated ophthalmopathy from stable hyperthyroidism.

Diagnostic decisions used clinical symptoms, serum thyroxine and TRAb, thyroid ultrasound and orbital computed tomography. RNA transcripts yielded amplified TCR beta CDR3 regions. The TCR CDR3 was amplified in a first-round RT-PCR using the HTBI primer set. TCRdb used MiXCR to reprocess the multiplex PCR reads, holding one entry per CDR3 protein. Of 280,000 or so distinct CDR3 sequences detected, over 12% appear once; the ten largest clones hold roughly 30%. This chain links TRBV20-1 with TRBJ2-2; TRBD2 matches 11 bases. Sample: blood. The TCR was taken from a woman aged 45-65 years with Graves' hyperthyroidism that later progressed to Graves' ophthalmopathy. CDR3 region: CSAETSGSPEPGELFF. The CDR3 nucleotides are TGCAGTGCTGAAACTAGCGGGAGCCCCGAGCCCGGGGAGCTGTTTTTT.